The rows below give T cell receptor beta chains drawn from one sample of a study of blood T cell repertoires in COVID-19. The data were produced by immunoSEQ multiplex PCR, yet TCRdb's version contains in-frame clones alone and is incomplete. The sample carries some 90,000 clones, 75% to 90% recorded once. Sample: peripheral blood. Receptors were obtained from a human donor in a cohort sampled during active COVID-19. Both conserved end residues are part of each CDR3. The D gene is left open where the match is weak. Size is omitted from some rows. Given values are once, few, many or a class for expanded clones.

TRBV30	-	-	TRBJ1-2	TGTGCCTGGAGTGTTGGCGGCTTCTATGGCTACACCTTC	CAWSVGGFYGYTF
TRBV30	-	-	TRBJ1-6	TGTGCCTGGAGTGTGGACAGCTCCTATAATTCACCCCTCCACTTT	CAWSVDSSYNSPLHF
TRBV7-9	-	-	TRBJ2-5	TGTGCCAGCAGCTTAGAGAGAGGGCACCAAGAGACCCAGTACTTC	CASSLERGHQETQYF
TRBV3-1/TRBV3-2	-	-	TRBJ1-5	TGTGCCAGCAGTACCGCGGGGCGGGGACAGCCCCAGCATTTT	CASSTAGRGQPQHF
TRBV18	TRBD1	-	TRBJ1-6	TGTGCCAGCTCACCGGGGACAGGGGGATCACCCCTCCACTTT	CASSPGTGGSPLHF
TRBV7-9	-	-	TRBJ1-3	TGTGCCAGCAGCTTGGCAGGGGCCGTCTCTGGAAACACCATATATTTT	CASSLAGAVSGNTIYF
TRBV7-9	TRBD2	-	TRBJ2-2	TGTGCCAGCAGCCCCCTAGCGGCGAGCGGAAACACCGGGGAGCTGTTTTTT	CASSPLAASGNTGELFF
TRBV18	TRBD1	-	TRBJ2-5	TGTGCCAGCTCCCGAGGGGGCCGGGAGACCCAGTACTTC	CASSRGGRETQYF
TRBV6-5	TRBD2	-	TRBJ2-7	TGTGCCAGCAATCCAGGGACTAGCGGGAGCTACGAGCAGTACTTC	CASNPGTSGSYEQYF
TRBV15	TRBD2	-	TRBJ2-1	TGTGCCACCAGCAGAGAGGGACTAGCGGGAGGCAATGAGCAGTTCTTC	CATSREGLAGGNEQFF
TRBV10-1	TRBD1	-	TRBJ2-7	TGCGCCAGCAGTGAGTGGCAGGGGGTCGAAAACGAGCAGTACTTC	CASSEWQGVENEQYF
TRBV15	-	few	TRBJ1-2	TGTGCCACCAGCAGGGGCCAGGGTTTGAACACCTTC	CATSRGQGLNTF
TRBV2	-	-	TRBJ2-3	TGTGCCAGTACGTCGTACGGAGATACGCAGTATTTT	CASTSYGDTQYF
TRBV12-3/TRBV12-4	-	few	TRBJ2-7	TGTGCCAGCAGTCGGGGACAATTATACGAGCAGTACTTC	CASSRGQLYEQYF
TRBV28	-	-	TRBJ2-7	TGTGCCAGCAGTTTTTCAGCCGGGACGGTCGCGGGGAAGCAGTACTTC	CASSFSAGTVAGKQYF
TRBV7-9	TRBD2	-	TRBJ2-3	TGTGCCAGCAGCCTCGGGACTAGCGTAGGCACAGATACGCAGTATTTT	CASSLGTSVGTDTQYF
TRBV6-1	-	-	TRBJ2-7	TGTGCCAGCAGTGAATCCCACAGCTCCTACGAGCAGTACTTC	CASSESHSSYEQYF
TRBV9	TRBD2	few	TRBJ2-7	TGTGCCAGCACCAAATACGGGAGCGGGGGCGACGAGCAGTACTTC	CASTKYGSGGDEQYF
TRBV19	-	-	TRBJ1-4	TGTGCCAGTAGTAAGGGCAGGTCGGGCGAGGGAAAACTGTTTTTT	CASSKGRSGEGKLFF
TRBV5-1	TRBD1	-	TRBJ1-2	TGCGCCAGCAGCCCTGGGACAGGGAGGGGCTATGGCTACACCTTC	CASSPGTGRGYGYTF
TRBV14	TRBD1	few	TRBJ2-1	TGTGCCAGCAGCCACGTGCCGGGACAGGGAGACAATGAGCAGTTCTTC	CASSHVPGQGDNEQFF
TRBV6-6	-	-	TRBJ1-5	TGTGCCAGCAGTTACTCGCAGGGTAATCAGCCCCAGCATTTT	CASSYSQGNQPQHF
TRBV19	TRBD2	-	TRBJ2-1	TGTGCCAGTAGTGCCACCGGGACTAGCGGGACGAGGGGTAGTGAGCAGTTCTTC	CASSATGTSGTRGSEQFF
TRBV7-9	TRBD1	-	TRBJ1-5	TGTGCCAGCAGCTTAGGGACAGGGACTAATCAGCCCCAGCATTTT	CASSLGTGTNQPQHF
TRBV6-5	TRBD2	-	TRBJ2-1	TGTGCCAGCAGAAATAGCGGGGGCTCCTACAATGAGCAGTTCTTC	CASRNSGGSYNEQFF
TRBV7-2	-	-	TRBJ2-6	TGTGCCAGCAGCTTGTGGGCGGCAGGGCCTGGGGCCAACGTCCTGACTTTC	CASSLWAAGPGANVLTF
TRBV6-5	-	-	TRBJ2-7	TGTGCCAGCAGTTCCGGGAGTAAGGTCTACGAGCAGTACTTC	CASSSGSKVYEQYF